These 14 T cell receptor beta chains share one sample of origin, sequenced in a study of cytomegalovirus exposure and HLA in healthy donors. The PCR employed 60 Vbeta primers together with 13 Jbeta primers. Method: immunoSEQ multiplex PCR; TCRdb's copy keeps in-frame clones and lacks some. The sample has approximately 130,000 clones; 76% are singletons. The specimen sequenced was PBMCs. These receptor sequences come from a female donor in good health and CMV-seropositive.

CDR3 coding DNA: TGTGCCAGCAGCCGTTATACAGGTCCTATCTATGGCTACACCTTC. The encoded protein is CASSRYTGPIYGYTF. The chain employs TRBV6-5 and TRBJ1-2; possibly TRBD1 for D (5 bases). This CDR3 has 15 amino acids. V lost 6 bases, J lost 4 bases, and 18 bases lay in between. Looked up from germline, CDR1 is MNHEY and CDR2 is SVGAGI.

This rearrangement joins TRBV19 to TRBJ1-2, with TRBD1 matching over 7 bases. The CDR3 extends over 16 amino acids. The ends lost 7 bases at V and 4 bases at J; junction bases unmatched: 15. In germline, CDR1 is LNHDA, CDR2 SQIVND (reference sequence). Written as DNA, the CDR3 is TGTGCCAGTACCCCGGGGGACAGCCAGTCCCTCTATGGCTACACCTTC. It codes for CASTPGDSQSLYGYTF.

About this clone itself: Compared with germline, one end of the junction differs, possibly owing to a read error. The J gene is TRBJ2-3, the V gene TRBV6-7, with TRBD2 as a possible D gene (7 bases). TRBV6-7 is noted as an ORF with a role that remains uncertain. There are 15 residues in the CDR3. For the CDR3, the DNA is TGTGCAAGCATTCGGGGGGCGGGAACCACAGATACGCAGTATTTT. Its protein product is CASIRGAGTTDTQYF.

The CDR3 sequence is CASSLKGLAGRTDTQYF. The DNA of the CDR3 is TGCGCCAGCAGCTTAAAGGGACTAGCGGGACGAACAGATACGCAGTATTTT. The genes are TRBV5-1 and TRBJ2-3; 13 bases are shared with TRBD2. J was trimmed by 3 bases and V by 2 bases; bases with no gene match: 6. The CDR3 is made up of 17 amino acids. Germline values: CDR1 SGHRS, CDR2 YFSETQ.

The gene calls are TRBV28 and TRBJ2-5; TRBD1 agrees at 7 bases. J was trimmed by 5 bases and V by 4 bases; bases with no gene match: 13. The CDR3 has 16 amino acids. CDR1 is MDHEN, CDR2 SYDVKM, per germline. In DNA, the CDR3 is TGTGCCAGCAGTTCGCCTCACAGGGGAGCGACGGAGACCCAGTACTTC. It codes for CASSSPHRGATETQYF.

This rearrangement joins TRBV19 to TRBJ2-2, with 7 bases identical to TRBD2. The ends lost 3 bases at V and 6 bases at J; junction bases unmatched: 4. The CDR3 spans 14 residues. Germline V gives CDR1 LNHDA, CDR2 SQIVND (reference sequence). The CDR3 DNA is TGTGCCAGTAGTATCAACCGGGGGGCCGGGGAGCTGTTTTTT. Residues: CASSINRGAGELFF.

The J gene is TRBJ2-5, the V gene TRBV7-8; TRBD2 matches at 8 bases. The CDR3 extends over 17 amino acids. Germline lookup yields CDR1 SGHVS and CDR2 FQNEAQ. After removal of 1 base from V and 6 bases from J, the junction contained 13 bases not matched to a gene. CDR3 bases: TGTGCCAGCAGCTTAGTAGAAGCTAGCGGGTCTAAGAAGACCCAGTACTTC. Translated, it gives CASSLVEASGSKKTQYF.

The chain has TRBV7-9 and TRBJ2-5; 7 bases match TRBD2. J was trimmed by 7 bases and V by 5 bases; bases with no gene match: 13. Looked up from germline, CDR1 is SEHNR and CDR2 is FQNEAQ (reference sequence). This CDR3 contains 15 residues. As DNA, the CDR3 is TGTGCCAGCAGCCGTAAAGGGACTACTTATCGGACCCAGTACTTC. Protein: CASSRKGTTYRTQYF.

There are a few counts of this clone. This chain uses TRBV7-9 with TRBJ2-3, with 7 bases lining up with TRBD1. The CDR3 totals 19 residues. Germline V gene lookup returns CDR1 SEHNR and CDR2 FQNEAQ (reference sequence). The V gene end was trimmed by 5 bases and the J gene end by 0 bases; junction bases not matched to a gene: 17. CDR3 amino acids: CASSPGRHRGQRSTDTQYF. The CDR3 DNA reads TGTGCCAGCAGCCCCGGCCGACACAGGGGACAGCGTAGCACAGATACGCAGTATTTT.

CDR3 loop: CASSHTLQGARDGYTF. In DNA form, the CDR3 reads TGTGCCAGCAGCCACACACTGCAGGGGGCGAGGGATGGCTACACCTTC. This chain joins TRBV7-9 and TRBJ1-2, with 8 bases identical to TRBD1. CDR3 size: 16 residues. Per germline, CDR1 SEHNR and CDR2 FQNEAQ (reference sequence). Trimming took 5 bases from V and 6 from J; bases not matched to a gene: 14.

This chain links TRBV5-1 with TRBJ2-7; D possibly corresponds to TRBD1 (6 bases). Trimming removed 0 bases at V and 2 bases at J, with 6 bases between. Germline V gene data show CDR1 as SGHRS and CDR2 as YFSETQ. This CDR3 has 13 residues. This chain's CDR3 is CASSLEGAYEQYF. DNA for the CDR3: TGCGCCAGCAGCTTGGAGGGGGCCTACGAGCAGTACTTC.

The V and J genes are TRBV6-5 and TRBJ2-2; D possibly corresponds to TRBD2 (6 bases). CDR1 and CDR2 from the germline V gene are MNHEY and SVGAGI. The CDR3 is 13 amino acids. V lost 6 bases and J 3 bases, leaving 8 bases between the germline ends. CDR3 region: CASRGGYTGELFF. CDR3 coding DNA: TGTGCCAGCAGGGGAGGCTACACCGGGGAGCTGTTTTTT.

This clone was counted between two and nine times. The CDR3 DNA reads TGTGCCAGCAGTAACAGGGGATCCGGAAACACCATATATTTT. Encoded protein: CASSNRGSGNTIYF. The J gene is TRBJ1-3, the V gene TRBV6-5, with TRBD1 identical over 7 bases. CDR3 length: 14 amino acids. Germline V CDR1 and CDR2: MNHEY, SVGAGI. J lost 4 bases, V lost 5 bases, and 5 bases had no gene match.

The CDR3: CASSLGLAGVSEQFF. For the CDR3, the DNA is TGTGCCAGCAGCCTCGGACTAGCGGGTGTCAGTGAGCAGTTCTTC. J is TRBJ2-1 and V is TRBV7-7; 11 bases are shared with TRBD2. Germline lookup yields CDR1 SSHAT and CDR2 FNYEAQ (reference sequence). This CDR3 spans 15 amino acids. V lost 5 bases and J lost 9; bases outside the gene matches: 9. Variable domain in full (rest from reference TRBV7-7 and TRBJ2-1): GAGVSQSPRYKVTKRGQDVTLRCDPISSHATLYWYQQALGQGPEFLTYFNYEAQPDKSGLPSDRFSAERPEGSISTLTIQRTEQRDSAMYRCASSLGLAGVSEQFFGPGTRLTVL.